This T cell receptor (beta chain) stems from a study of T cells in Graves' hyperthyroidism and ophthalmopathy. Study conclusions and caveats: Most clonotypes expanded in thyroid above 0.001 were likewise present in blood.

RNA transcripts provided the source from which TCR beta CDR3 regions were amplified. With the HTBI primer set, the TCR CDR3 went through a first round of RT-PCR. TCRdb passed the multiplex PCR reads through MiXCR, listing each CDR3 protein once. The table has about 580,000 distinct CDR3 sequences, approximately 44% seen once. About this clonotype: What it binds is unknown.

Diagnoses were made from clinical symptoms, serum measures (thyroxine and TRAb), thyroid ultrasound and orbital computed tomography. V lost 4 bases, J lost 7 bases, and 19 bases lay in between. CDR1 is MGHDK, CDR2 SYGVNS, per germline. The CDR3 is made up of 15 amino acids. The sample taken for sequencing was peripheral blood or thyroid tissue (not recorded which). The chain recombines TRBV25-1 with TRBJ1-2; D is unresolved. This TCR was recovered from a woman between 18 and 29 years old with Graves' hyperthyroidism. DNA of the CDR3: TGTGCCAGCAGTGCTAGAGGTCCCCAGGAGGGTGGCTACACCTTC. As protein: CASSARGPQEGGYTF.